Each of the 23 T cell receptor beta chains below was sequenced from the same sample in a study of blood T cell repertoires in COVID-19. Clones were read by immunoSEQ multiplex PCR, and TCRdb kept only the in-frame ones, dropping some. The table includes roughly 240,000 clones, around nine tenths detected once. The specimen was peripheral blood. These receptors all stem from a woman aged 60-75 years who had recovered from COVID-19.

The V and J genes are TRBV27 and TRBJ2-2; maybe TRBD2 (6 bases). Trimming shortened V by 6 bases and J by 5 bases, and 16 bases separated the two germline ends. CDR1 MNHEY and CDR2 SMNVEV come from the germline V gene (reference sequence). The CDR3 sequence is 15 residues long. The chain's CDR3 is CASRFSGTQTGELFF. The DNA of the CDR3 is TGTGCCAGCAGATTTAGCGGTACCCAAACCGGGGAGCTGTTTTTT.

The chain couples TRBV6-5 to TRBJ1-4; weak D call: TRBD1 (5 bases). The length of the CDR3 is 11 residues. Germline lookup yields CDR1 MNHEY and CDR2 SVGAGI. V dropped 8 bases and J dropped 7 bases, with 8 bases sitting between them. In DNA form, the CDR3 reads TGTGCCAGCCGGGACTTTGAAAAACTGTTTTTT. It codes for CASRDFEKLFF.

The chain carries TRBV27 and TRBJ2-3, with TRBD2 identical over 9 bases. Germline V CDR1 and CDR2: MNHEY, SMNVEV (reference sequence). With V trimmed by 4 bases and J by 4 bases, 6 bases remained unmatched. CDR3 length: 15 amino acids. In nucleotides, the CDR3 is TGTGCCAGCAGTTCTCGCGGGGGGGCGTCAGATACGCAGTATTTT. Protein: CASSSRGGASDTQYF.

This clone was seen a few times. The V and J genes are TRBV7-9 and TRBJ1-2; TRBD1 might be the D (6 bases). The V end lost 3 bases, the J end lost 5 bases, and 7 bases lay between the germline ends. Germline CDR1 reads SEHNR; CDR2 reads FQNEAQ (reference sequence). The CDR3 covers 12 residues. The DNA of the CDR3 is TGTGCCAGCAGCTTTGGACAGTATGGCTACACCTTC. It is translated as CASSFGQYGYTF.

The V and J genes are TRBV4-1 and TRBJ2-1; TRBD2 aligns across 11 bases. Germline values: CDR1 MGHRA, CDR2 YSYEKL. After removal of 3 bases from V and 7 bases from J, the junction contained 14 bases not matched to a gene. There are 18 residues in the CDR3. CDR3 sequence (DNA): TGCGCCAGCAGCCAGGGTCTGACACTAGCGGGGGAAATGAATGAGCAGTTCTTC. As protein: CASSQGLTLAGEMNEQFF.

The CDR3 sequence is CASSLGSGDAYNEQFF. CDR3 DNA: TGCGCCAGCAGCTTGGGGAGCGGGGATGCCTACAATGAGCAGTTCTTC. The V call is TRBV5-1, the J call TRBJ2-1; 7 nucleotides align to TRBD2. The ends lost 0 bases at V and 2 bases at J; junction bases unmatched: 5. The CDR3 spans 16 residues. Per germline, CDR1 SGHRS and CDR2 YFSETQ.

CDR3 nucleotide sequence: TGCGCCAGCAGCTCGGGTCGGACAGGGCAAGAGACCCAGTACTTC. This translates into CASSSGRTGQETQYF. This sequence joins TRBV5-1 and TRBJ2-5; 8 bases agree with TRBD1. V trimming: 3 bases; J trimming: 2 bases; junction bases outside the gene matches: 6. Germline V gene sequence: CDR1 SGHRS, CDR2 YFSETQ. The CDR3 has 15 residues.

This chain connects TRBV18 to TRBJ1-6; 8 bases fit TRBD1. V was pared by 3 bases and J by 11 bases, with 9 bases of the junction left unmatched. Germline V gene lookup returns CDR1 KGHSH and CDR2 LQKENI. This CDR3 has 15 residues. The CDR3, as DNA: TGTGCCAGCTCACCTCCAGGGGGCCAGGGGACACCCCTCCACTTT. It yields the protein CASSPPGGQGTPLHF.

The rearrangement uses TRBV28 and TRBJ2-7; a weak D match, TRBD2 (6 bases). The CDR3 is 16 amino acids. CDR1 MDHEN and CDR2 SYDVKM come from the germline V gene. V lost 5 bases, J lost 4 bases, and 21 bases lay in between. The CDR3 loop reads CASSTLDGGEGYEQYF. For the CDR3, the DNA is TGTGCCAGCAGTACCCTTGATGGAGGGGAAGGGTACGAGCAGTACTTC.

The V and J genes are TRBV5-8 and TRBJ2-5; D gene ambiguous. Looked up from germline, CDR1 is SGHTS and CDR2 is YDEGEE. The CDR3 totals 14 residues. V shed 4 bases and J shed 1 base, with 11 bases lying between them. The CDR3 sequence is CASSTSRVQETQYF. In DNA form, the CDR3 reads TGTGCCAGCAGCACGTCCCGGGTCCAAGAGACCCAGTACTTC.

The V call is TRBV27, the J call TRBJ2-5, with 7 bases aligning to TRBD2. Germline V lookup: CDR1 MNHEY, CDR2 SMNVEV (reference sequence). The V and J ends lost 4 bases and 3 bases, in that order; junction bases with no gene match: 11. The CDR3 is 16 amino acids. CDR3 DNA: TGTGCCAGCAGTTCCCTAGGCGCGGGGGAGAAAGAGACCCAGTACTTC. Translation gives CASSSLGAGEKETQYF.

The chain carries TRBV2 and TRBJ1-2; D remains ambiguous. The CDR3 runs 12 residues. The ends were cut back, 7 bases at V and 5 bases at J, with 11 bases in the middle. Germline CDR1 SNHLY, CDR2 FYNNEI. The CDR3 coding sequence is TGTGCCAGCAACAGACGCGGGTATGGCTACACCTTC. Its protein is CASNRRGYGYTF.

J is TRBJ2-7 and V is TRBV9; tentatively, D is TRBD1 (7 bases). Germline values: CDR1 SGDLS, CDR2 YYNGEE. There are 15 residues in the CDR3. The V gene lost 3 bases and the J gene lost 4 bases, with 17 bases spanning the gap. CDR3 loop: CASSGGTDSFYEQYF. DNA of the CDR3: TGTGCCAGCAGCGGCGGGACAGATTCTTTTTACGAGCAGTACTTC.

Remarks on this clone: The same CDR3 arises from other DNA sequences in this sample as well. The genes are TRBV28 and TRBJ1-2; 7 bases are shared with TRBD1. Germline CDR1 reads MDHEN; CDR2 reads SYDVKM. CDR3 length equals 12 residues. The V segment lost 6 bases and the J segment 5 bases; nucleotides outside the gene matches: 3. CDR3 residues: CASRPGGYGYTF. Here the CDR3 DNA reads TGTGCCAGCAGGCCAGGGGGGTATGGCTACACCTTC.

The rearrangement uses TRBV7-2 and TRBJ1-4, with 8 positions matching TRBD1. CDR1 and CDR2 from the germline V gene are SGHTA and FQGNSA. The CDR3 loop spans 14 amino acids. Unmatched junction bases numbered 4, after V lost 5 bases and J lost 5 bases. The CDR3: CASSPQGGNEKLFF. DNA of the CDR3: TGTGCCAGCAGCCCACAGGGGGGAAATGAAAAACTGTTTTTT.

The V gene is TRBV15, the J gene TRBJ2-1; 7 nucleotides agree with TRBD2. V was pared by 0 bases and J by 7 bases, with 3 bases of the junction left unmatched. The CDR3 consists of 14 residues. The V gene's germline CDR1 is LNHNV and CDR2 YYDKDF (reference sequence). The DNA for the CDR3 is TGTGCCACCAGCAGAGATGCCGGGGGGAATGAGCAGTTCTTC. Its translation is CATSRDAGGNEQFF.

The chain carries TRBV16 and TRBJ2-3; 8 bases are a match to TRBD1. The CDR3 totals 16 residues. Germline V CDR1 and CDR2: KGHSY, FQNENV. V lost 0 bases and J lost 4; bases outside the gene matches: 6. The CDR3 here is CASSQSVRTGSDTQYF. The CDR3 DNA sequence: TGTGCCAGCAGCCAATCGGTGAGGACAGGGTCAGATACGCAGTATTTT.

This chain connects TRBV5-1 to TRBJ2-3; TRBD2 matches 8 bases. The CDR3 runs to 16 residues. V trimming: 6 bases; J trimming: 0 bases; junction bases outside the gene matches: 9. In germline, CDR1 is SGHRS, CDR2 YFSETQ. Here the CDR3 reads CASKRTSGGSTDTQYF. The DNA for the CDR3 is TGCGCCAGCAAGCGGACCAGCGGGGGAAGCACAGATACGCAGTATTTT.

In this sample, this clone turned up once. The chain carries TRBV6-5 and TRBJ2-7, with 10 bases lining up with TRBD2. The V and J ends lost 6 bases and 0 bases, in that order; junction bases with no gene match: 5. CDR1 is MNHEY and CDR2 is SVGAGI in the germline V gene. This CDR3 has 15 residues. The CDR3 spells CASSLSGGSSYEQYF. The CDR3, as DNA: TGTGCCAGCAGCCTTAGCGGGGGGTCCTCCTACGAGCAGTACTTC.

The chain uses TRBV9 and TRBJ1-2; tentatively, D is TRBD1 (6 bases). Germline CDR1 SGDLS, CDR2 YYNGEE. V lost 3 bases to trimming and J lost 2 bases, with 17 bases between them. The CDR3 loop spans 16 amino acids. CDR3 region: CASSERGGRGNYGYTF. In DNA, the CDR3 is TGTGCCAGCAGCGAACGGGGGGGCCGCGGAAACTATGGCTACACCTTC.

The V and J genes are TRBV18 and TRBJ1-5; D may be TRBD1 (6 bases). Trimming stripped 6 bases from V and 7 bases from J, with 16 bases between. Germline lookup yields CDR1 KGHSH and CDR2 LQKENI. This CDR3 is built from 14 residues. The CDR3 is CASSVGQGSQPQHF. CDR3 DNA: TGTGCCAGCTCCGTAGGGCAGGGGAGCCAGCCCCAGCATTTT.

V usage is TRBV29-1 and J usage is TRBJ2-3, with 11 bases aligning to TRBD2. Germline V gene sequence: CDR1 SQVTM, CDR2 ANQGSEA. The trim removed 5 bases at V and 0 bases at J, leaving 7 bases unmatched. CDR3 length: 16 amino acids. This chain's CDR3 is CSVSGTSGGSTDTQYF. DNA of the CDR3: TGCAGCGTTTCCGGGACTAGCGGTGGCAGCACAGATACGCAGTATTTT.

Here the CDR3 reads CASSIRILAGGPNEQFF. The CDR3 nucleotides are TGTGCCAGTAGTATTAGAATACTAGCGGGGGGGCCCAATGAGCAGTTCTTC. The chain links TRBV19 to TRBJ2-1; 13 nucleotides agree with TRBD2. The trim removed 3 bases at V and 6 bases at J, leaving 8 bases unmatched. The CDR3 runs to 17 residues. Germline lookup yields CDR1 LNHDA and CDR2 SQIVND (reference sequence).